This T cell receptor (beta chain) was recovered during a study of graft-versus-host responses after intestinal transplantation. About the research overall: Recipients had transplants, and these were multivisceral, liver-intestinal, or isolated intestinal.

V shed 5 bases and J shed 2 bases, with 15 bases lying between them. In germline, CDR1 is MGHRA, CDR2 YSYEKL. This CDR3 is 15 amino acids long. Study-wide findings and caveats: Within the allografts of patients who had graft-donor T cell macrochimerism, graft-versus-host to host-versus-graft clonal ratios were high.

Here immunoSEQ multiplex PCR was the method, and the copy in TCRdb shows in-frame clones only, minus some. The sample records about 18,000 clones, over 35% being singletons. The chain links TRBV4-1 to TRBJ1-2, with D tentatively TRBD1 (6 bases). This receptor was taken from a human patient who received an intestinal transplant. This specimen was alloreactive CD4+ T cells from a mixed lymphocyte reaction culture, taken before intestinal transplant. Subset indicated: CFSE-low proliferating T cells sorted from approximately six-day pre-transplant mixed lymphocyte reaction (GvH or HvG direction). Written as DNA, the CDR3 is TGCGCCAGCAGCACCCGACAGGCCAGAAACTATGGCTACACCTTC. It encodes CASSTRQARNYGYTF.